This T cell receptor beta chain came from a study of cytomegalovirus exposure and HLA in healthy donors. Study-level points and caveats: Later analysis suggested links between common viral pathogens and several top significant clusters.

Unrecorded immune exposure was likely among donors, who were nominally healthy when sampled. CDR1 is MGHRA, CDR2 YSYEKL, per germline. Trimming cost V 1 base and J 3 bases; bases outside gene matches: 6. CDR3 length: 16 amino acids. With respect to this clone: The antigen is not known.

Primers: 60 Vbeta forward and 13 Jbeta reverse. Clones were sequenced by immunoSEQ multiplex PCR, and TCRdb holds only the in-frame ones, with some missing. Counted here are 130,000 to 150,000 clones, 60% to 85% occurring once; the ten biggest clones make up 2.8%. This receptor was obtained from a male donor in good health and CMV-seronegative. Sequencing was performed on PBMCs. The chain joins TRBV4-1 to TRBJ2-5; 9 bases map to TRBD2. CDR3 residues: CASSQGGGRGEETQYF. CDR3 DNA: TGCGCCAGCAGCCAAGGGGGCGGGAGGGGAGAAGAGACCCAGTACTTC.